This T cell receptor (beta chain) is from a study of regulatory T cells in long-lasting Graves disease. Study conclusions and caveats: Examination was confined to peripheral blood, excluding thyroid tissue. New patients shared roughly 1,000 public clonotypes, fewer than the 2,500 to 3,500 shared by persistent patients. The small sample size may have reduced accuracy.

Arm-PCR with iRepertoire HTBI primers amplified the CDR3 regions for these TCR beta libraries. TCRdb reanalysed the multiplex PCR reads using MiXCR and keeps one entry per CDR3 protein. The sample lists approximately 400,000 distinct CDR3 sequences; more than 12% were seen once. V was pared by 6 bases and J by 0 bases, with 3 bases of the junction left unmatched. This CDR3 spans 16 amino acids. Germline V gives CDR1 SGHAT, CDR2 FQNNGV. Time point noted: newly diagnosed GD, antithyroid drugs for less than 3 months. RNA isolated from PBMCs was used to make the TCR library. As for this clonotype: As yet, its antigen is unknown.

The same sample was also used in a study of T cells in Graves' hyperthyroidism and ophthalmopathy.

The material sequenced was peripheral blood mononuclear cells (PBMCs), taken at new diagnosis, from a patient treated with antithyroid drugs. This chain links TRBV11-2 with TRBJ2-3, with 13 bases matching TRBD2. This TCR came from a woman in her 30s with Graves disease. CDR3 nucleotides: TGTGCCAGCAGGGGACTAGCGGGAACTAGCACAGATACGCAGTATTTT. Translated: CASRGLAGTSTDTQYF.